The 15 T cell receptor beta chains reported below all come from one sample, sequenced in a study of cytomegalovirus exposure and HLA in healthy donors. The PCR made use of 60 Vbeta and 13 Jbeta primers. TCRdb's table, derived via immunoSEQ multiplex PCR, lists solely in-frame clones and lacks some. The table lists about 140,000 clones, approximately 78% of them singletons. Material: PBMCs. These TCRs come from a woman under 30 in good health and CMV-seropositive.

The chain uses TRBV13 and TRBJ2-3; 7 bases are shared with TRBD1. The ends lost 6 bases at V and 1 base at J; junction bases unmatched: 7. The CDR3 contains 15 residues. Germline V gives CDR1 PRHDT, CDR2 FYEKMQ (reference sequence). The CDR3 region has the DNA TGTGCCAGCAGGCAGACAGGGACCCGCACAGATACGCAGTATTTT. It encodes CASRQTGTRTDTQYF.

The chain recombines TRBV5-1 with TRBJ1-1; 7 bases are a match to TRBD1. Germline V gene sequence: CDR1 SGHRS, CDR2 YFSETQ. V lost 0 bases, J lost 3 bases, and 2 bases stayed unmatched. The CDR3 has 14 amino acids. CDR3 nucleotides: TGCGCCAGCAGCTTGGGACAGGGCTACACTGAAGCTTTCTTT. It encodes CASSLGQGYTEAFF.

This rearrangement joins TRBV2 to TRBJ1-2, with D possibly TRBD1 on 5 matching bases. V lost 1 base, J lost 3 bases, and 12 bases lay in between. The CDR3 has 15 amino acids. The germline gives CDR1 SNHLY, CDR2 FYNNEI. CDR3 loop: CASSEEQLGDYGYTF. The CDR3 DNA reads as TGTGCCAGCAGTGAAGAACAGCTAGGGGACTATGGCTACACCTTC.

Here the CDR3 reads CASSLAMGQGTGNTIYF. The DNA of the CDR3 is TGTGCCAGCAGTCTGGCTATGGGACAGGGCACTGGAAACACCATATATTTT. The J gene is TRBJ1-3, the V gene TRBV13, with 9 positions matching TRBD1. CDR1 is PRHDT, CDR2 FYEKMQ, per germline (reference sequence). There are 17 residues in the CDR3. The trim removed 6 bases at V and 2 bases at J, leaving 11 bases unmatched.

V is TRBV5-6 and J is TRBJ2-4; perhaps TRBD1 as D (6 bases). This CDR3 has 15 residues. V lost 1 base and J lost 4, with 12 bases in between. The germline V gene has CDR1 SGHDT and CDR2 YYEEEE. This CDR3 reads CASSLMDSLKNIQYF. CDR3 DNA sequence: TGTGCCAGCAGCTTGATGGACAGCCTAAAAAACATTCAGTACTTC.

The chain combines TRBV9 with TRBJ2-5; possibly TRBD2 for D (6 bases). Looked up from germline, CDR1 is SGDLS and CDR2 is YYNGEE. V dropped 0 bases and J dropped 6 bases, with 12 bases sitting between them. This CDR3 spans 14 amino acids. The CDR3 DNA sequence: TGTGCCAGCAGCGTAGATGGGGGGAAGAAGACCCAGTACTTC. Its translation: CASSVDGGKKTQYF.

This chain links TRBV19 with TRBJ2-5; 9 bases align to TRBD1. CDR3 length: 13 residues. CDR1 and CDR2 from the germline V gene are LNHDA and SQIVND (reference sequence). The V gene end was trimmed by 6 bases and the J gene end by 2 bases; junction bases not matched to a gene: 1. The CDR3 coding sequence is TGTGCCAGTAGGGGGACAGGGCAAGAGACCCAGTACTTC. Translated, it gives CASRGTGQETQYF.

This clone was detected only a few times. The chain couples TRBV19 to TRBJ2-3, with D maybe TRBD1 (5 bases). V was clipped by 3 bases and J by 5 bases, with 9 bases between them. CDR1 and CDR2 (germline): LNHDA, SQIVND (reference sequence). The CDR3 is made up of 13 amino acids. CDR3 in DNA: TGTGCCAGTAGTATCCAGGGAAGAGATACGCAGTATTTT. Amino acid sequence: CASSIQGRDTQYF.

In DNA form, the CDR3 reads TGTGCCAGTAGCCACAGGGGGCGCAACGGGGAGCTGTTTTTT. Translation: CASSHRGRNGELFF. The chain combines TRBV19 with TRBJ2-2, with TRBD1 matching 9 bases. The CDR3 runs to 14 residues. Trimming took 6 bases from V and 7 from J; bases not matched to a gene: 6. Per germline, CDR1 LNHDA and CDR2 SQIVND (reference sequence). Drawing the rest from reference TRBV19 and TRBJ2-2, the complete variable domain is DGGITQSPKYLFRKEGQNVTLSCEQNLNHDAMYWYRQDPGQGLRLIYYSQIVNDFQKGDIAEGYSVSREKKESFPLTVTSAQKNPTAFYLCASSHRGRNGELFFGEGSRLTVL.

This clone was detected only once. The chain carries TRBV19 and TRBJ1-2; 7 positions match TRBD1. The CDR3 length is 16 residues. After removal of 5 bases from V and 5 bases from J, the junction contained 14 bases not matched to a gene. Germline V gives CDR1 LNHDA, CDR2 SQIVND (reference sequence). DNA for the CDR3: TGTGCCAGTAGTCCCCACCTCGGACAGGAAACTTATGGCTACACCTTC. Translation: CASSPHLGQETYGYTF.

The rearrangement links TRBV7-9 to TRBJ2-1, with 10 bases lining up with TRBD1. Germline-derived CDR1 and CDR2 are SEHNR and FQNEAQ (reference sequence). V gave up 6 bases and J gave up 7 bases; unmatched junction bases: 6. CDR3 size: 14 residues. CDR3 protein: CASSRTGGGNEQFF. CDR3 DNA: TGTGCCAGCAGTAGGACAGGGGGTGGTAATGAGCAGTTCTTC.

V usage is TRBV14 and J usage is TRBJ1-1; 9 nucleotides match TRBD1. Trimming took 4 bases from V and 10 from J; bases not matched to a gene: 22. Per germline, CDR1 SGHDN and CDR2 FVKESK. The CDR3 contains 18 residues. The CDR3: CASSPKPRDRVLRLGAFF. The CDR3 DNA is TGTGCCAGCAGCCCCAAGCCCCGGGACAGGGTCCTCCGTTTGGGAGCTTTCTTT.

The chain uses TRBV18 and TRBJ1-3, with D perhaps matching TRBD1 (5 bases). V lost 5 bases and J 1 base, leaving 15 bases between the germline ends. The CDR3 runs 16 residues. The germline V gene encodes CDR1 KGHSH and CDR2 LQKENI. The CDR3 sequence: CASSVKQVMSGNTIYF. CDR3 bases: TGTGCCAGCTCAGTTAAACAGGTCATGTCTGGAAACACCATATATTTT. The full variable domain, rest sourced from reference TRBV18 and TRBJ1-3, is NAGVMQNPRHLVRRRGQEARLRCSPMKGHSHVYWYRQLPEEGLKFMVYLQKENIIDESGMPKERFSAEFPKEGPSILRIQQVVRGDSAAYFCASSVKQVMSGNTIYFGEGSWLTVV.

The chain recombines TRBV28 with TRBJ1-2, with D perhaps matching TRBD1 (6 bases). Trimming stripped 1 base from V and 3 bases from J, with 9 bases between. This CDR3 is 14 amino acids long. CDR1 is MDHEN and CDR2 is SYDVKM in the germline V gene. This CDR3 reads CASSLSWTDYGYTF. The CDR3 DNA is TGTGCCAGCAGTTTATCCTGGACAGACTATGGCTACACCTTC.

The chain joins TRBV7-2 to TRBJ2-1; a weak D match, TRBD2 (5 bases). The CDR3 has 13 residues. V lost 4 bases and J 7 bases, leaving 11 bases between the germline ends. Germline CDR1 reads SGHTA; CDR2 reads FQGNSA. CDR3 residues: CASSSQRGNEQFF. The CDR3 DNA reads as TGTGCCAGCAGCTCCCAAAGAGGGAATGAGCAGTTCTTC.